This record covers a single T cell receptor (beta chain). The antigen remains undetermined. These data belong to a study of T cell responses to AZD1222 COVID-19 vaccine. Whole-study results and caveats: There were mostly white British donors and more females than males, and clonal diversity was possibly underestimated.

CDR1 and CDR2 (germline): SGHRS, YFSETQ. Deletions cut 0 bases from V and 5 bases from J, with 11 bases between. There are 14 residues in the CDR3. Here immunoSEQ multiplex PCR was the method, and the copy in TCRdb shows in-frame clones only, minus some. The sample carries fewer than 200,000 clones, roughly 88% recorded once. This sequence originates from an adult who received the AZD1222 COVID-19 vaccine. The gene calls are TRBV5-1 and TRBJ1-1; D remains unclear. This sample comprised peripheral blood, obtained 28 days after the second AZD1222 dose. The CDR3 here is CASSLEVHGTEAFF. The CDR3 DNA sequence: TGCGCCAGCAGCTTGGAAGTCCACGGGACTGAAGCTTTCTTT. Based on the CDR3 plus reference TRBV5-1 and TRBJ1-1, the full variable domain is KAGVTQTPRYLIKTRGQQVTLSCSPISGHRSVSWYQQTPGQGLQFLFEYFSETQRNKGNFPGRFSGRQFSNSRSEMNVSTLELGDSALYLCASSLEVHGTEAFFGQGTRLTVV.